This T cell receptor (beta chain) derives from a study of cytotoxic CD8 clonotypes in ibrutinib-treated CLL. V was pared by 0 bases and J by 2 bases, with 11 bases between. CDR3 size: 15 residues. In germline, CDR1 is SGDLS, CDR2 YYNGEE. Sequencing used immunoSEQ multiplex PCR; TCRdb keeps in-frame clones, though not all of them. The sample carries about 300,000 clones, roughly four fifths recorded once. The V and J genes are TRBV9 and TRBJ2-5; tentative D call: TRBD1 (6 bases). The starting material was PBMCs, obtained at disease progression, from a patient treated with ibrutinib. This receptor was taken from a human donor with chronic lymphocytic leukemia. DNA of the CDR3: TGTGCCAGCAGCGTAGGGCAGGGGAAACAAGAGACCCAGTACTTC. This translates into CASSVGQGKQETQYF.